These 3 T cell receptor beta chains share one sample of origin, sequenced in a study of blood T cell repertoires in COVID-19. Measured with immunoSEQ multiplex PCR; TCRdb has only the in-frame clones, and not every one. The sample includes about 27,000 clones, approximately 80% of them seen just once. Sequencing was done on a sample of peripheral blood. Receptors were obtained from a man aged 65 to 85 with active COVID-19.

The CDR3 DNA follows: TGCGCCAGCAGCCCCGGTAGGGGCACCCTAGGCGAGCAGTACTTC. This gives the protein CASSPGRGTLGEQYF. This chain joins TRBV5-1 and TRBJ2-7; weak D call: TRBD1 (5 bases). The V end was cut by 4 bases, the J end by 6 bases, with 20 bases between. CDR1 SGHRS and CDR2 YFSETQ come from the germline V gene. CDR3 length equals 15 residues.

The chain uses TRBV6-5 and TRBJ1-3; D might be TRBD1 (5 bases). The CDR3 contains 13 residues. V gave up 4 bases and J gave up 7 bases, with 11 bases separating them. Germline V gene sequence: CDR1 MNHEY, CDR2 SVGAGI. The CDR3 is CASSWAGSNTIYF. The CDR3 DNA is TGTGCCAGCAGTTGGGCAGGGTCGAACACCATATATTTT.

V is TRBV19 and J is TRBJ2-1; D is unresolved. In germline, CDR1 is LNHDA, CDR2 SQIVND (reference sequence). V was trimmed by 5 bases and J by 4 bases, leaving 12 bases between them. The CDR3 runs 14 residues. CDR3 residues: CASSLPLTYNEQFF. The CDR3 DNA reads TGTGCCAGTAGTCTGCCCCTGACTTACAATGAGCAGTTCTTC. The full variable domain, completed using reference TRBV19 and TRBJ2-1, is DGGITQSPKYLFRKEGQNVTLSCEQNLNHDAMYWYRQDPGQGLRLIYYSQIVNDFQKGDIAEGYSVSREKKESFPLTVTSAQKNPTAFYLCASSLPLTYNEQFFGPGTRLTVL.